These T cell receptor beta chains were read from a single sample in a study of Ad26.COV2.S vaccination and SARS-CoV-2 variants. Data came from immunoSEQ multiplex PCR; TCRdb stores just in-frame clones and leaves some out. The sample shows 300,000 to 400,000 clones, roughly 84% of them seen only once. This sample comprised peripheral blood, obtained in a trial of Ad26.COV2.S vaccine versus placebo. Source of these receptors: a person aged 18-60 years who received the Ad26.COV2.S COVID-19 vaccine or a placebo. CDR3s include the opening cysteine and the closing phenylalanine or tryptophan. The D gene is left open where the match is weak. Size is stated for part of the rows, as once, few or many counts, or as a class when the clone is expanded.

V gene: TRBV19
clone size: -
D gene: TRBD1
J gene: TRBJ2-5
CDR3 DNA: TGTGCCAGTAGTATGGGGACAGCAGGGACCCAGTACTTC
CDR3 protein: CASSMGTAGTQYF

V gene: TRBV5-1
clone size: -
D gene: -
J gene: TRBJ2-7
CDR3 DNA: TGCGCCAGCAGCTTGTTGGGGGCCTACGAGCAGTACTTC
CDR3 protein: CASSLLGAYEQYF

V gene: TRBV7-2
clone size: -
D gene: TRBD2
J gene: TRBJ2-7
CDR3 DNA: TGTGCCAGCAGCTTAGAGGGAGCTAGCGGATCCTACGAGCAGTACTTC
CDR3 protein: CASSLEGASGSYEQYF

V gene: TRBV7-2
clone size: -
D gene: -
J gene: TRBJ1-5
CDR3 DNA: TGTGCCAGCAGCTTAGTCCCGGAGGGAGCGCCCCAGCATTTT
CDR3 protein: CASSLVPEGAPQHF

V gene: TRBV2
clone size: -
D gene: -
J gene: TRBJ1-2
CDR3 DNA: TGTGCCAGCAGTGCACTGGGGGGGGACTATGGCTACACCTTC
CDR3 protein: CASSALGGDYGYTF

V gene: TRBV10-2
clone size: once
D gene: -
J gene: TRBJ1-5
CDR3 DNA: TGCGCCAGCAGTGGACAGGATTATCAGCCCCAGCATTTT
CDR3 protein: CASSGQDYQPQHF

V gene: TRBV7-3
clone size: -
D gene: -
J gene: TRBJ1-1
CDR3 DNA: TGTGCCAGCAGCTTAAAACAGAACACTGAAGCTTTCTTT
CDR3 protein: CASSLKQNTEAFF

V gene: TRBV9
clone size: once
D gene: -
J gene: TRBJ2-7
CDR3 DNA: TGTGCCAGCAGCGTAGGTGGCGTTGGCTACGAGCAGTACTTC
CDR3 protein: CASSVGGVGYEQYF

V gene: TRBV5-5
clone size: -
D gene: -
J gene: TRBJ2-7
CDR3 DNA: TGTGCCAGCAGCTTGGAAGGGGGTATTTCTTTTTCCTACGAGCAGTACTTC
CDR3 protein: CASSLEGGISFSYEQYF

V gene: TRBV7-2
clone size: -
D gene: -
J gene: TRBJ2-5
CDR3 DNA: TGTGCCAGCAGCTTAGGTAGGGGTCAAGAGACCCAGTACTTC
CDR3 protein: CASSLGRGQETQYF

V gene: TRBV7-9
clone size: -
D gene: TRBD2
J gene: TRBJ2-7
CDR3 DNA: TGTGCCAGCAGCCCTAGACTAGCGGGGAGCTACGAGCAGTACTTC
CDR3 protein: CASSPRLAGSYEQYF

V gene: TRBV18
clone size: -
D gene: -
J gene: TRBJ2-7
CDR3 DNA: TGTGCCAGCTCACCGAGCTCCTACGAGCAGTACTTC
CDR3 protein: CASSPSSYEQYF

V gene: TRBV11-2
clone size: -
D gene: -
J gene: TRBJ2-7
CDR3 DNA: TGTGCCAGCAGCTTAGATTCCTACGAGCAGTACTTC
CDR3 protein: CASSLDSYEQYF

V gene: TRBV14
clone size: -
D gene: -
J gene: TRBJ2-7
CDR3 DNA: TGTGCCAGCAGCCAGGACGAGGGCGGGCCCTACGAGCAGTACTTC
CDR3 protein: CASSQDEGGPYEQYF

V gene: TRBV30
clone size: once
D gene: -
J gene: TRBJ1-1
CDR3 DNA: TGTGCCTGGGAGGGGGTCGGGACTGAAGCTTTCTTT
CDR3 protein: CAWEGVGTEAFF

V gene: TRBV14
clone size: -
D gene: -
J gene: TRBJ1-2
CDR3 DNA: TGTGCCAGCAGCCAAGATAGCGCCAACTCCTATGGCTACACCTTC
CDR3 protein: CASSQDSANSYGYTF

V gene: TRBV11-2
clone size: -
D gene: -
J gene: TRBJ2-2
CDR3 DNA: TGTGCCAGCAGCCTCAGGGGAATGGACACCGGGGAGCTGTTTTTT
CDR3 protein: CASSLRGMDTGELFF

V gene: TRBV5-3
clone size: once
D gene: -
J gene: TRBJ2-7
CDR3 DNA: TGTGCCAGAAGCTTCCGGGGGCAGTACTTC
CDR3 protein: CARSFRGQYF

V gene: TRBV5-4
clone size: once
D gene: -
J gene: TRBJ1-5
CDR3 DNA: TGTGCCAGCAGCTTGGCGGGGAATAGCAATCAGCCCCAGCATTTT
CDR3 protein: CASSLAGNSNQPQHF

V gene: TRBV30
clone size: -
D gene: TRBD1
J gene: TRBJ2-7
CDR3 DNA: TGTGCCTGGGGGGACAGGGCCTACGAGCAGTACTTC
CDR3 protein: CAWGDRAYEQYF

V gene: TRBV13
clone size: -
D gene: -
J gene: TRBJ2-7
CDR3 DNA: TGTGCCAGCAGCAACGACAGGTCTCCCTACGAGCAGTACTTC
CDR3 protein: CASSNDRSPYEQYF

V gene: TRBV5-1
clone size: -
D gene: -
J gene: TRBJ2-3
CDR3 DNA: TGCGCCAGCAGCTTGGTTCGGTATACAGATACGCAGTATTTT
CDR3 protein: CASSLVRYTDTQYF

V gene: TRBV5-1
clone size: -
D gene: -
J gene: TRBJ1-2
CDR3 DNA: TGCGCCAGCAGGGACGGGTCGGCTAACTATGGCTACACCTTC
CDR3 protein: CASRDGSANYGYTF

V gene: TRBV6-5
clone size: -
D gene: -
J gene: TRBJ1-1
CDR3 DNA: TGTGCCAGCAATAGACTGGACAGAAACACTGAAGCTTTCTTT
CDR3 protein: CASNRLDRNTEAFF

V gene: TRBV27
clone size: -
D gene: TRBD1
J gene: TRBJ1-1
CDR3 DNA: TGTGCCAGCAGTGTCCGAGACAGGGGTTTTCGGACTGAAGCTTTCTTT
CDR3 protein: CASSVRDRGFRTEAFF

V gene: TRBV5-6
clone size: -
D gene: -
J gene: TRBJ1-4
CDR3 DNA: TGTGCCAGCAGCTCGCCGGGGCGGGGGGCAAATGAAAAACTGTTTTTT
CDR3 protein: CASSSPGRGANEKLFF

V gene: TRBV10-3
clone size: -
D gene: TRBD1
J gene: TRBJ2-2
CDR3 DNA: TGTGCCATCGGGACAGGGGGCACCGGGGAGCTGTTTTTT
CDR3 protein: CAIGTGGTGELFF

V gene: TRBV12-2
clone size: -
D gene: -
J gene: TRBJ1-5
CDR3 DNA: TGTGCAAGTCGCCCAGGGTGGACAGGGGAGGATAGCAATCAGCCCCAGCATTTT
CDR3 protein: CASRPGWTGEDSNQPQHF

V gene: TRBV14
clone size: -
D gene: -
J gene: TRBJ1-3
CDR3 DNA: TGTGCCAGCAGCCAAGCCTTCTCTGGAAACACCATATATTTT
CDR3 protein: CASSQAFSGNTIYF

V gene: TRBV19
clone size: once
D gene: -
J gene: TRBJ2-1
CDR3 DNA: TGTGCCAGTAGTATACAAGCGTCCTACAATGAGCAGTTCTTC
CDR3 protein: CASSIQASYNEQFF

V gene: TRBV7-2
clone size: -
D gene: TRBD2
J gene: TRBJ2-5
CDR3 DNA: TGTGCCAGCAGCTTTGTGTCCGGGGGGGCCCACCGGGAGACCCAGTACTTC
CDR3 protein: CASSFVSGGAHRETQYF

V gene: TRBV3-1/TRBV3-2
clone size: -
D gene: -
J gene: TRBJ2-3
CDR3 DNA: TGTGCCAGCAGCCAAACATCTTCGGGAGTGGGGTATTTT
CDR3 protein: CASSQTSSGVGYF

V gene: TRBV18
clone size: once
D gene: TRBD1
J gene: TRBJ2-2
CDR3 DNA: TGTGCCAGCCGACAGGGGATAGCGGACACCGGGGAGCTGTTTTTT
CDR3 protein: CASRQGIADTGELFF

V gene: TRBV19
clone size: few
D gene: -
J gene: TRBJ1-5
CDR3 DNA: TGTGCCAGTAATCCTACGGGGGTAGGGGGTAGGGATCAGCCCCAGCATTTT
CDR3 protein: CASNPTGVGGRDQPQHF

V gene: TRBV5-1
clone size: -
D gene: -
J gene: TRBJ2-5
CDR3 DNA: TGCGCCAGCAGCTTGGCCAGGTCAGGGGGGCAAGAGACCCAGTACTTC
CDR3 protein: CASSLARSGGQETQYF

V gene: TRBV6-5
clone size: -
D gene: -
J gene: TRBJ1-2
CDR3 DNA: TGTGCCAGCAGTTACGGGGACACCGTAGCTAACTATGGCTACACCTTC
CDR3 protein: CASSYGDTVANYGYTF

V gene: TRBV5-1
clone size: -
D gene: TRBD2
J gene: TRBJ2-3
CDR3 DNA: TGCGCCAGCAGGACCGGGGGGTCAGATACGCAGTATTTT
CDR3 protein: CASRTGGSDTQYF

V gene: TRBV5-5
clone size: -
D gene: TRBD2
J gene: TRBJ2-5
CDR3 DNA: TGTGCCAGCAGCTTGGTCGGACGAGCGGGGGCAGAGACCCAGTACTTC
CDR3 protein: CASSLVGRAGAETQYF

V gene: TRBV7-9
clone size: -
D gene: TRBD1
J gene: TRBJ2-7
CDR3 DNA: TGTGCCAGCAGCCTCGACAGGGGAAAAGGCGAGCAGTACTTC
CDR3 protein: CASSLDRGKGEQYF

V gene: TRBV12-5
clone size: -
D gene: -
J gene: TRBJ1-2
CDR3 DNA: TGTGCTAGTGGCCCCGGGACAAGCTATGGCTACACCTTC
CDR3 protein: CASGPGTSYGYTF

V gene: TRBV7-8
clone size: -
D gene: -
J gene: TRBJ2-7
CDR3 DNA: TGTGCCAGCAGCCTCCGCTACGAGCAGTACTTC
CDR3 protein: CASSLRYEQYF

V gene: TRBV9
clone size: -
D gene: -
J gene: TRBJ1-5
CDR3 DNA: TGTGCCAGCAGCGTAAACAGCAATCAGCCCCAGCATTTT
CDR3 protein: CASSVNSNQPQHF

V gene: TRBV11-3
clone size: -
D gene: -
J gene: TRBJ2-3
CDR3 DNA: TGTGCCAGCAGCCCCGGATCGCTCGCAGATACGCAGTATTTT
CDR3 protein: CASSPGSLADTQYF

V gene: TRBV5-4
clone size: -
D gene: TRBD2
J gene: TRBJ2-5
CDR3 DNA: TGTGCCAGCAGCCCTATGGACGGGGGGGTTACGGAGACCCAGTACTTC
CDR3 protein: CASSPMDGGVTETQYF